What follows are 21 T cell receptor beta chains derived from one specimen sequenced in a study of identical twins. A single record per CDR3 protein comes from TCRdb applying MiXCR to the 5' RACE reads. The data hold 400,000 to 550,000 distinct CDR3 sequences, with under 25% observed a single time. This same sample was also taken into another study, of T cells expressing NK-cell markers.

Specimen: CD4+ T cells sorted from blood. The receptors come from a woman aged 18-30 years in good health.

The genes are TRBV12-3 or TRBV12-4 and TRBJ1-5; possibly TRBD1 for D (6 bases). The CDR3 has 13 amino acids. Trimming removed 6 bases at V and 7 bases at J, with 13 bases between. The CDR3 DNA reads as TGTGCCAGCAGCTCTACAGGGTTCCAGCCCCAGCATTTT. The encoded protein is CASSSTGFQPQHF.

The chain carries TRBV9 and TRBJ2-7; D may match TRBD1 or TRBD2 (5 bases each). V was shortened by 0 bases and J by 6 bases, with 16 bases between the two germline ends. This CDR3 region has 15 residues. The germline CDR1 and CDR2 sequences are SGDLS and YYNGEE. As DNA, the CDR3 is TGTGCCAGCAGCGTAGATCCAGCGGCTGGGGGCGAGCAGTACTTC. Its protein is CASSVDPAAGGEQYF.

In its sample, this clonotype was seen a few times. This chain uses TRBV6-6 with TRBJ1-5; no clear D gene. The CDR3 totals 12 residues. V gave up 0 bases and J gave up 7 bases, with 4 bases separating them. Germline V gene data show CDR1 as MNHNY and CDR2 as SVGAGI (reference sequence). The CDR3 coding sequence is TGTGCCAGCAGTTACTCGGCGCAGCCCCAGCATTTT. Encoded protein: CASSYSAQPQHF.

This clonotype turned up a few times. This chain joins TRBV20-1 and TRBJ2-2; D is perhaps TRBD1 (6 bases). There are 13 residues in the CDR3. With 6 bases removed from V and 5 bases from J, the gap between germline ends came to 13 bases. The V gene's germline CDR1 is DFQATT and CDR2 SNEGSKA (reference sequence). CDR3 DNA sequence: TGCAGTGCGCGCACAGGGATTACCGGGGAGCTGTTTTTT. This translates into CSARTGITGELFF.

This chain connects TRBV6-5 to TRBJ2-3; 8 nucleotides line up with TRBD1. J gave up 5 bases and V 4 bases, and 11 bases lay outside the gene matches. Germline V gives CDR1 MNHEY, CDR2 SVGAGI. The CDR3 is 16 residues long. This chain's CDR3 is CASSSGQGGSLDTQYF. The CDR3, as DNA: TGTGCCAGCAGTTCCGGACAGGGAGGATCGTTAGATACGCAGTATTTT.

V is TRBV12-3 or TRBV12-4 and J is TRBJ1-1, with 9 bases lining up with TRBD1. J was trimmed by 5 bases and V by 4 bases; bases with no gene match: 11. This CDR3 spans 16 amino acids. CDR3 in DNA: TGTGCCAGCAGTTCCACAGGGGGCGGGTGGGAAACTGAAGCTTTCTTT. It translates to CASSSTGGGWETEAFF.

The rearrangement uses TRBV5-4 and TRBJ2-3; TRBD2 agrees at 8 bases. Losses at the gene ends were 0 bases for V and 12 bases for J; bases not matched to a gene: 9. The CDR3 is made up of 14 amino acids. Germline assignment: CDR1 SGHNT and CDR2 YYREEE (reference sequence). The CDR3 coding sequence is TGTGCCAGCAGCTTGGACGAGAGCGGGGGTCTACAGTATTTT. Amino acid sequence: CASSLDESGGLQYF. The full variable domain, with the rest looked up from reference TRBV5-4 and TRBJ2-3, is ETGVTQSPTHLIKTRGQQVTLRCSSQSGHNTVSWYQQALGQGPQFIFQYYREEENGRGNFPPRFSGLQFPNYSSELNVNALELDDSALYLCASSLDESGGLQYFGPGTRLTVL.

This clonotype has a handful of counts. The V gene is TRBV7-2, the J gene TRBJ2-3; TRBD2 matches at 12 bases. V lost 1 base and J lost 5; bases outside the gene matches: 7. Germline CDR1 SGHTA, CDR2 FQGNSA. The CDR3 is 17 amino acids. The CDR3 DNA sequence: TGTGCCAGCAGCTTAGTCGCTAGCGGGGGGGCTGAAGATACGCAGTATTTT. Its protein is CASSLVASGGAEDTQYF.

The rearrangement uses TRBV7-9 and TRBJ2-7; D not certain. Trimming left V 1 base short and J 2 bases short, with 9 bases between. Germline lookup yields CDR1 SEHNR and CDR2 FQNEAQ (reference sequence). This CDR3 is 14 amino acids long. CDR3 region: CASSLGSRTYEQYF. Here the CDR3 DNA reads TGTGCCAGCAGCTTAGGTTCCAGAACCTACGAGCAGTACTTC. The variable domain in full, completed from reference TRBV7-9 and TRBJ2-7, reads DTGVSQNPRHKITKRGQNVTFRCDPISEHNRLYWYRQTLGQGPEFLTYFQNEAQLEKSRLLSDRFSAERPKGSFSTLEIQRTEQGDSAMYLCASSLGSRTYEQYFGPGTRLTVT.

This clonotype was observed a handful of times. The CDR3: CASSLQYSTNEKLFF. CDR3 DNA sequence: TGTGCCAGCAGCTTACAGTATTCCACTAATGAAAAACTGTTTTTT. This chain uses TRBV5-8 with TRBJ1-4, with D unresolved. This CDR3 is 15 amino acids long. Per the germline V gene, CDR1 is SGHTS and CDR2 is YDEGEE. With 2 bases removed from V and 2 bases from J, the gap between germline ends came to 10 bases.

CDR3 coding DNA: TGCGCCAGCAGCACCGGACAGCACTCACCCCTCCACTTT. As protein: CASSTGQHSPLHF. The chain links TRBV5-1 to TRBJ1-6; maybe TRBD1 (6 bases). The germline CDR1 and CDR2 sequences are SGHRS and YFSETQ. CDR3 length: 13 residues. V lost 4 bases and J 10 bases, leaving 12 bases between the germline ends. Looking up the rest from reference TRBV5-1 and TRBJ1-6 gives the full variable domain: KAGVTQTPRYLIKTRGQQVTLSCSPISGHRSVSWYQQTPGQGLQFLFEYFSETQRNKGNFPGRFSGRQFSNSRSEMNVSTLELGDSALYLCASSTGQHSPLHFGNGTRLTVT.

J is TRBJ2-1 and V is TRBV6-2 or TRBV6-3; TRBD2 agrees at 10 bases. The germline gives CDR1 MNHEY, CDR2 SVGEGT. V dropped 4 bases and J dropped 6; count of bases not matched to a gene: 3. The CDR3 runs 14 residues. In DNA form, the CDR3 reads TGTGCCAGCAGTTCCGGACTAGCGGTCAATGAGCAGTTCTTC. Protein sequence: CASSSGLAVNEQFF.

The CDR3 reads CASSSYPTSPTDTQYF. The CDR3 DNA reads as TGTGCCAGCAGCTCCTACCCGACTAGCCCCACAGATACGCAGTATTTT. V usage is TRBV9 and J usage is TRBJ2-3; TRBD2 matches at 7 bases. This CDR3 has 16 residues. Trimming at V came to 4 bases and at J to 2 bases, leaving 10 bases not matched to a gene. Germline lookup yields CDR1 SGDLS and CDR2 YYNGEE.

This clonotype was observed many times. The rearrangement links TRBV11-3 to TRBJ2-1, with TRBD2 as a possible D gene (6 bases). There are 16 residues in the CDR3. Germline V gene data show CDR1 as SGHNT and CDR2 as YENEEA. V shed 4 bases and J shed 2 bases, with 15 bases lying between them. The DNA of the CDR3 is TGTGCCAGCAGCTCGTCAACTAGCCCCCCCTACAATGAGCAGTTCTTC. As protein: CASSSSTSPPYNEQFF.

The chain has TRBV7-6 and TRBJ1-1; D uncertain. This CDR3 is built from 12 residues. Looked up from germline, CDR1 is SGHVS and CDR2 is FNYEAQ. Trimming stripped 5 bases from V and 7 bases from J, with 11 bases between. CDR3 region: CASSQPAYEAFF. CDR3 nucleotide sequence: TGTGCCAGCAGCCAGCCGGCTTATGAAGCTTTCTTT.

V usage is TRBV2 and J usage is TRBJ2-1, with D maybe TRBD2 (5 bases). The CDR3 runs 21 residues. The germline V gene has CDR1 SNHLY and CDR2 FYNNEI. Trimming removed 2 bases at V and 3 bases at J, with 29 bases between. The chain's CDR3 is CASSEWVPRALPTGFYNEQFF. The CDR3, as DNA: TGTGCCAGCAGTGAATGGGTTCCGAGGGCACTACCCACCGGTTTCTACAATGAGCAGTTCTTC.

J is TRBJ2-1 and V is TRBV4-2, with 13 bases lining up with TRBD2. Per germline, CDR1 LGHNA and CDR2 YNFKEQ. V shed 7 bases and J 4 bases; nucleotides not matched to a gene: 4. The CDR3 sequence is 15 residues long. The CDR3 here is CASTTGLAGYNEQFF. In nucleotides, the CDR3 is TGTGCCAGCACTACGGGACTAGCGGGGTACAATGAGCAGTTCTTC.

V gene TRBV6-6 combines with J gene TRBJ2-1; D unresolved. The CDR3 is 12 residues long. The V end lost 5 bases, the J end lost 8 bases, and 10 bases lay between the germline ends. CDR1 MNHNY and CDR2 SVGAGI come from the germline V gene (reference sequence). The CDR3 DNA sequence: TGTGCCAGCAGTAGAACCGACGATGAGCAGTTCTTC. It is translated as CASSRTDDEQFF.

This clonotype was detected only a few times. This chain links TRBV12-3 or TRBV12-4 with TRBJ2-3, with unresolved D. Deletions cut 6 bases from V and 0 bases from J, with 7 bases between. This CDR3 has 13 amino acids. CDR3 DNA sequence: TGTGCCAGCAGGCCTCCTAGCACAGATACGCAGTATTTT. Translating it yields CASRPPSTDTQYF.

The CDR3 protein is CASSSQRERSTQYF. CDR3 DNA: TGTGCCAGCAGTTCCCAGCGGGAGAGGAGTACGCAGTATTTT. The chain recombines TRBV6-6 with TRBJ2-3; TRBD2 agrees at 8 bases. The CDR3 consists of 14 residues. Germline V gene lookup returns CDR1 MNHNY and CDR2 SVGAGI (reference sequence). V lost 4 bases to trimming and J lost 8 bases; unmatched junction nucleotides: 8.

Only a few counts were recorded for this clonotype. The chain couples TRBV6-1 to TRBJ2-2, with D possibly matching TRBD2 (5 bases). V lost 6 bases and J 2 bases, leaving 13 bases between the germline ends. This CDR3 spans 15 amino acids. Germline CDR1 and CDR2: MNHNS and SASEGT. The CDR3 here is CASSLLDSNTGELFF. For the CDR3, the DNA is TGTGCCAGCAGCCTCCTGGACTCTAACACCGGGGAGCTGTTTTTT.